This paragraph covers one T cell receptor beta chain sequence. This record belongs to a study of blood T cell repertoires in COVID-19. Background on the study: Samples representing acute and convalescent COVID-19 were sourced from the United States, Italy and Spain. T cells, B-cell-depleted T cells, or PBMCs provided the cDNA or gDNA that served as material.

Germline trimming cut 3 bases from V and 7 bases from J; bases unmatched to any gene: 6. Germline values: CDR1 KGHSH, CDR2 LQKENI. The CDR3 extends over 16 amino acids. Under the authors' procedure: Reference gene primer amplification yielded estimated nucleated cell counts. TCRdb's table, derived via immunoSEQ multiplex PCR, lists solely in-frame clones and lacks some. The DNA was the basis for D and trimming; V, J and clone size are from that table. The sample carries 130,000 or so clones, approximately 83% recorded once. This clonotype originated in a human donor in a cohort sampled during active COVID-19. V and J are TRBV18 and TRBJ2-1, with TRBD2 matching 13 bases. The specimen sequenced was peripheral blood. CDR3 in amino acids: CASSPTSGRAQNEQFF. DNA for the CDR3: TGTGCCAGCTCACCTACTAGCGGGAGGGCCCAAAATGAGCAGTTCTTC.